The 29 T cell receptor beta chains presented below share a single source sample, sequenced in a study of T-cell memory formation after mild COVID-19. Using its own MiXCR run on the 5' RACE reads, TCRdb lists one record per CDR3 protein. There are hundreds of thousands of distinct CDR3 sequences in the sample; approximately 20% occur only once, and about an eighth lies in the top ten. Sample: PBMCs or a T cell subset sorted from them (not recorded which). Receptor source: an adult woman who had mild COVID-19 (a few samples of this study predate the infection). Cell type and time point are not known.

The genes are TRBV5-1 and TRBJ1-4, with TRBD1 identical over 8 bases. CDR1 is SGHRS, CDR2 YFSETQ, per germline. Trimming at V came to 4 bases and at J to 6 bases, leaving 5 bases not matched to a gene. This CDR3 is built from 14 residues. CDR3 protein: CASSRTGQDEKLFF. The CDR3 region has the DNA TGCGCCAGCAGCCGGACAGGGCAAGATGAAAAACTGTTTTTT.

The sample holds a few counts of this clonotype. The chain employs TRBV14 and TRBJ2-6; D ambiguous. CDR3 size: 15 residues. V shed 1 base and J shed 1 base, with 5 bases lying between them. Germline V lookup: CDR1 SGHDN, CDR2 FVKESK. This CDR3 reads CASSQGTSGANVLTF. The CDR3 DNA reads TGTGCCAGCAGCCAAGGGACGTCTGGGGCCAACGTCCTGACTTTC.

V gene TRBV9 combines with J gene TRBJ1-1, with D unclear. Trimming stripped 0 bases from V and 3 bases from J, with 9 bases between. This CDR3 spans 14 amino acids. CDR1 is SGDLS, CDR2 YYNGEE, per germline. The DNA for the CDR3 is TGTGCCAGCAGCGTAGGGGTCGGGGACACTGAAGCTTTCTTT. Translated, it gives CASSVGVGDTEAFF.

The rearrangement links TRBV5-5 to TRBJ2-7; TRBD1 matches 8 bases. The CDR3 has 14 residues. Germline V gives CDR1 SGHKS, CDR2 YYEKEE (reference sequence). V was pared by 4 bases and J by 6 bases, with 9 bases of the junction left unmatched. The CDR3 nucleotides read TGTGCCAGCAGCCCCTGGACAGGGAACTCCGAGCAGTACTTC. Residues: CASSPWTGNSEQYF. Drawing the rest from reference TRBV5-5 and TRBJ2-7, the complete variable domain is DAGVTQSPTHLIKTRGQQVTLRCSPISGHKSVSWYQQVLGQGPQFIFQYYEKEERGRGNFPDRFSARQFPNYSSELNVNALLLGDSALYLCASSPWTGNSEQYFGPGTRLTVT.

The sample holds a few counts of this clonotype. The rearrangement joins TRBV9 to TRBJ2-7, with TRBD2 matching 11 bases. This CDR3 contains 15 residues. V shed 5 bases, J shed 8 bases, and the junction held 12 bases outside the gene matches. Germline V gene lookup returns CDR1 SGDLS and CDR2 YYNGEE. The CDR3 coding sequence is TGTGCCAGCAGTCCGCCAGGACTAGCGGGCAGAAAGCAGTACTTC. This gives the protein CASSPPGLAGRKQYF.

The chain links TRBV7-2 to TRBJ1-5, with D perhaps TRBD1 (5 bases). CDR1 is SGHTA and CDR2 is FQGNSA in the germline V gene. Trimming removed 4 bases from V and 3 bases from J, with 16 bases in between. The CDR3 runs to 16 residues. CDR3 coding DNA: TGTGCCAGCAGCTCGTTTAGCGGGGGGATCAATCAGCCCCAGCATTTT. This translates into CASSSFSGGINQPQHF.

This clonotype was seen ten or more times. This chain uses TRBV5-1 with TRBJ2-1; D not resolved. This CDR3 has 15 amino acids. Looked up from germline, CDR1 is SGHRS and CDR2 is YFSETQ. The V end lost 4 bases, the J end lost 0 bases, and 11 bases lay between the germline ends. As DNA, the CDR3 is TGCGCCAGCAGCCCTTCTACCGGCTCCTACAATGAGCAGTTCTTC. Protein sequence: CASSPSTGSYNEQFF.

This clonotype has more than one count but fewer than ten. The chain recombines TRBV29-1 with TRBJ1-1; D unresolved. Germline V gene lookup returns CDR1 SQVTM and CDR2 ANQGSEA. The CDR3 extends over 13 amino acids. V lost 4 bases to trimming and J lost 4 bases, with 13 bases between them. CDR3 region: CSVVGRLGTEAFF. The CDR3 DNA reads TGCAGCGTTGTGGGCAGGTTGGGCACTGAAGCTTTCTTT. The full variable domain, with the rest looked up from reference TRBV29-1 and TRBJ1-1, is SAVISQKPSRDICQRGTSLTIQCQVDSQVTMMFWYRQQPGQSLTLIATANQGSEATYESGFVIDKFPISRPNLTFSTLTVSNMSPEDSSIYLCSVVGRLGTEAFFGQGTRLTVV.

Only a few counts were recorded for this clonotype. CDR3 sequence reads: CASSLAIVEVEQYF. In nucleotides, the CDR3 is TGTGCCAGCAGCTTAGCCATCGTGGAGGTCGAGCAGTACTTC. The chain carries TRBV7-8 and TRBJ2-7, with a weak D call TRBD2 (5 bases). The CDR3 extends over 14 amino acids. Germline lookup yields CDR1 SGHVS and CDR2 FQNEAQ. V lost 0 bases and J 6 bases, leaving 12 bases between the germline ends.

This clonotype was recorded a few times. The rearrangement uses TRBV28 and TRBJ2-3; 14 positions agree with TRBD2. After removal of 6 bases from V and 1 base from J, the junction contained 12 bases not matched to a gene. The germline gives CDR1 MDHEN, CDR2 SYDVKM. The CDR3 is made up of 19 amino acids. The CDR3 nucleotides are TGTGCCAGCAGGTCTCTGGGACTAGCGGGAGCGACGGGCACAGATACGCAGTATTTT. Residues: CASRSLGLAGATGTDTQYF.

The chain combines TRBV7-9 with TRBJ2-1; D is perhaps TRBD1 or TRBD2 (5 bases each). Germline CDR1 reads SEHNR; CDR2 reads FQNEAQ (reference sequence). The CDR3 consists of 14 residues. V was cut by 5 bases and J by 10 bases, with 18 bases left in between. The CDR3: CASSQTGLAGEQFF. CDR3 nucleotides: TGTGCCAGCAGCCAAACGGGGCTCGCCGGAGAGCAGTTCTTC.

This clonotype was seen more than once but under ten times. J is TRBJ1-1 and V is TRBV12-3 or TRBV12-4; perhaps TRBD1 as D (6 bases). V lost 7 bases and J lost 4, with 16 bases in between. The CDR3 runs to 14 residues. CDR3 nucleotides: TGTGCCAGCAAACGGGCAGGGGTGAGCACTGAAGCTTTCTTT. Its protein product is CASKRAGVSTEAFF.

This clonotype was seen a handful of times. The chain joins TRBV25-1 to TRBJ2-1; D not certain. From germline, CDR1 is MGHDK and CDR2 SYGVNS. Trimming removed 2 bases at V and 3 bases at J, with 11 bases between. This CDR3 is 15 amino acids long. The CDR3 reads CASSERGSRYNEQFF. CDR3 in DNA: TGTGCCAGCAGTGAACGTGGGTCTCGCTACAATGAGCAGTTCTTC.

This clonotype was counted only a few times. This chain joins TRBV7-6 and TRBJ2-3, with a weak D call TRBD2 (7 bases). Germline CDR1 and CDR2: SGHVS and FNYEAQ. Trimming cost V 5 bases and J 3 bases, with 18 bases left between them. This CDR3 has 16 amino acids. CDR3 bases: TGTGCCAGCAGCCCATTGGGGGGGGCAGGGACAGATACGCAGTATTTT. Its translation is CASSPLGGAGTDTQYF.

The rearrangement joins TRBV5-1 to TRBJ1-2, with a tentative D call TRBD1 (5 bases). Per the germline V gene, CDR1 is SGHRS and CDR2 is YFSETQ. V was trimmed by 0 bases and J by 7 bases, leaving 13 bases between them. The CDR3 has 14 residues. The DNA for the CDR3 is TGCGCCAGCAGCTTGGCCGACAGAGAGGGTGGCTACACCTTC. It yields the protein CASSLADREGGYTF.

This clonotype occurred a few times. The rearrangement links TRBV7-2 to TRBJ2-1; D not resolved. The CDR3 has 14 residues. Trimming cost V 3 bases and J 6 bases, with 12 bases left between them. CDR1 is SGHTA and CDR2 is FQGNSA in the germline V gene. This CDR3 reads CASSLKRFGNEQFF. For the CDR3, the DNA is TGTGCCAGCAGCTTGAAGAGGTTCGGCAATGAGCAGTTCTTC. Variable domain in full (rest from reference TRBV7-2 and TRBJ2-1): GAGVSQSPSNKVTEKGKDVELRCDPISGHTALYWYRQSLGQGLEFLIYFQGNSAPDKSGLPSDRFSAERTGGSVSTLTIQRTQQEDSAVYLCASSLKRFGNEQFFGPGTRLTVL.

The V call is TRBV11-1, the J call TRBJ2-3, with D perhaps TRBD2 (5 bases). The CDR3 is made up of 14 amino acids. Per the germline V gene, CDR1 is SGHAT and CDR2 is FQDESV (reference sequence). V lost 8 bases, J lost 4 bases, and 16 bases lay in between. CDR3 sequence (DNA): TGTGCCAGCGGGATGGGGAGCACGTCAGATACGCAGTATTTT. It specifies CASGMGSTSDTQYF.

This clonotype was observed a few times. The chain employs TRBV7-9 and TRBJ2-1, with D possibly being TRBD1 or TRBD2 (5 bases each). V lost 5 bases to trimming and J lost 10 bases, with 21 bases between them. Per the germline V gene, CDR1 is SEHNR and CDR2 is FQNEAQ (reference sequence). This CDR3 has 15 amino acids. The CDR3 is CASSGNSGALAEQFF. DNA for the CDR3: TGTGCCAGCAGCGGAAACTCCGGGGCCCTGGCCGAGCAGTTCTTC.

This clonotype was observed a handful of times. The chain combines TRBV13 with TRBJ2-2; the D call may be TRBD1 or TRBD2 (5 bases each). In germline, CDR1 is PRHDT, CDR2 FYEKMQ (reference sequence). The CDR3 length is 15 residues. Trimming cost V 3 bases and J 6 bases, with 14 bases left between them. In nucleotides, the CDR3 is TGTGCCAGCAGCTTCCAGTCGTGGGACGCCGGGGAGCTGTTTTTT. It translates to CASSFQSWDAGELFF.

The DNA for the CDR3 is TGTGCCACCAGTGGGGCCAGGGGACTTTTCTACAATGAGCAGTTCTTC. Its translation is CATSGARGLFYNEQFF. The chain has TRBV24-1 and TRBJ2-1; D may be TRBD1 or TRBD2 (6 bases each). Deletions cut 5 bases from V and 3 bases from J, with 16 bases between. The CDR3 length is 16 residues. Germline CDR1 reads KGHDR; CDR2 reads SFDVKD.

The V and J genes are TRBV5-1 and TRBJ2-7; D tentatively reads TRBD1 or TRBD2 (5 bases each). CDR1 SGHRS and CDR2 YFSETQ come from the germline V gene. The CDR3 covers 18 residues. Trimming removed 0 bases at V and 4 bases at J, with 23 bases between. The CDR3 region has the DNA TGCGCCAGCAGCTTGGGGGGGTCCATCCGGCCCCGTGGTTACGAGCAGTACTTC. Protein sequence: CASSLGGSIRPRGYEQYF.

This clonotype appeared a single time. V gene TRBV7-2 combines with J gene TRBJ2-1; TRBD2 matches at 7 bases. The germline CDR1 and CDR2 sequences are SGHTA and FQGNSA. The V and J ends lost 1 base and 0 bases, in that order; junction bases with no gene match: 6. The CDR3 spans 17 residues. The chain's CDR3 is CASSLGLERGSYNEQFF. CDR3 nucleotide sequence: TGTGCCAGCAGCTTAGGGCTAGAGCGGGGCTCCTACAATGAGCAGTTCTTC.

This chain uses TRBV5-6 with TRBJ2-1, with 7 bases matching TRBD1. Per the germline V gene, CDR1 is SGHDT and CDR2 is YYEEEE. After removal of 0 bases from V and 4 bases from J, the junction contained 4 bases not matched to a gene. This CDR3 is built from 15 residues. The CDR3, as DNA: TGTGCCAGCAGCTTGGCCGGGACAGCATACAATGAGCAGTTCTTC. It specifies CASSLAGTAYNEQFF. The variable domain in full, with the rest retrieved from reference TRBV5-6 and TRBJ2-1, is DAGVTQSPTHLIKTRGQQVTLRCSPKSGHDTVSWYQQALGQGPQFIFQYYEEEERQRGNFPDRFSGHQFPNYSSELNVNALLLGDSALYLCASSLAGTAYNEQFFGPGTRLTVL.

The chain links TRBV6-5 to TRBJ2-1; TRBD2 might be the D (6 bases). Germline V gene data show CDR1 as MNHEY and CDR2 as SVGAGI. V lost 10 bases to trimming and J lost 10 bases, with 17 bases between them. The CDR3 contains 12 residues. This CDR3 reads CAIGGPGEEQFF. As DNA, the CDR3 is TGTGCCATCGGAGGGCCGGGGGAGGAGCAGTTCTTC.

This clonotype was found many times. The chain couples TRBV12-3 or TRBV12-4 to TRBJ2-2; TRBD2 matches at 14 bases. The CDR3 consists of 17 residues. Trimming removed 4 bases from V and 5 bases from J; junction bases left unmatched: 6. CDR3 loop: CASSSRTSGRPTGELFF. DNA for the CDR3: TGTGCCAGCAGTTCCCGGACTAGCGGGAGGCCAACCGGGGAGCTGTTTTTT.

This chain connects TRBV19 to TRBJ1-1; D is unclear. Germline CDR1 LNHDA, CDR2 SQIVND (reference sequence). The CDR3 has 12 amino acids. V was shortened by 3 bases and J by 6 bases, with 8 bases between the two germline ends. DNA of the CDR3: TGTGCCAGTAGTATTAGTCCCCCTGAAGCTTTCTTT. Translating gives CASSISPPEAFF.

This clonotype was seen a few times. This chain connects TRBV10-3 to TRBJ1-3; no clear D gene. This CDR3 comprises 12 residues. Trimming shortened V by 5 bases and J by 3 bases, and 5 bases separated the two germline ends. CDR1 and CDR2 (germline): ENHRY, SYGVKD. The CDR3 loop is CAISRGGNTIYF. The DNA for the CDR3 is TGTGCCATCAGTCGCGGTGGAAACACCATATATTTT.

Concerning this clonotype: One end of the junction varies from germline; a read error may be responsible. The J gene is TRBJ2-2, the V gene TRBV5-1, with a possible D match to TRBD1 (7 bases). Germline V gives CDR1 SGHRS, CDR2 YFSETQ. CDR3 size: 13 residues. Here the CDR3 DNA reads TGCGCCAGCAGCTTACGACAGGGCGGGGAGATGTTTTTT. It yields the protein CASSLRQGGEMFF.

The CDR3 DNA reads TGTGCCAGCAGTTTACAGATCTCCTACGAGCAGTACTTC. Its translation is CASSLQISYEQYF. The chain employs TRBV12-3 or TRBV12-4 and TRBJ2-7; D not certain. CDR3 size: 13 residues. Trimming cost V 2 bases and J 0 bases, with 5 bases left between them.